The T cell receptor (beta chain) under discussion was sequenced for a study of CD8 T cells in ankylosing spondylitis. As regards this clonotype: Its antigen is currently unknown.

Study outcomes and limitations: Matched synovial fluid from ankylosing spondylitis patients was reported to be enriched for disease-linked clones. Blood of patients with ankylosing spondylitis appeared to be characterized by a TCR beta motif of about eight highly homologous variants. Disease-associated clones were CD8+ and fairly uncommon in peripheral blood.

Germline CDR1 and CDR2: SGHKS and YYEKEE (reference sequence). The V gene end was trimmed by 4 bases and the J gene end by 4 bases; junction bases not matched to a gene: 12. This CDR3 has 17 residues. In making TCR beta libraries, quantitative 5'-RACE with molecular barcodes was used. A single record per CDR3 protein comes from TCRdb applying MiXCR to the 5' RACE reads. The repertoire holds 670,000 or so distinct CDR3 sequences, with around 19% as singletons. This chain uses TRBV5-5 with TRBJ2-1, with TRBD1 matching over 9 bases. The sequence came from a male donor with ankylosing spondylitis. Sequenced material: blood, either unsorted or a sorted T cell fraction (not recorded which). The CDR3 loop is CASSRGQGSSGYNEQFF. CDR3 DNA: TGTGCCAGCAGCCGGGGACAGGGCTCATCTGGGTACAATGAGCAGTTCTTC.